These T cell receptor beta chains were read from a single sample in a study of T cells expressing NK-cell markers. Reanalyzing the 5' RACE reads, TCRdb keeps one entry per CDR3 protein, without DNA. The table for this sample gives 150,000 to 200,000 distinct CDR3 sequences. Sequencing was carried out using blood T cells: a sorted CD56 or NKG2C T cell subset, CD4+ or CD8+ T cells, or bulk PBMC T cells (not recorded which). Receptor source: a woman between 18 and 69 years old in good health. Each CDR3 is given with its conserved first and last residue.

V gene	J gene	CDR3 protein
TRBV7-9	TRBJ2-6	CASSPRWGFGANVLTF
TRBV5-1	TRBJ2-1	CASSLAAGTHNEQFF
TRBV5-1	TRBJ2-2	CASSWDRQGAMSGELFF
TRBV6-5	TRBJ2-3	CASSFGTGRDTQYF
TRBV5-1	TRBJ1-1	CASSSEQGGNSNTEAFF
TRBV7-9	TRBJ2-5	CASSLGSGLWETQYF
TRBV30	TRBJ2-7	CASGTPSRSSYEQYF
TRBV3-1	TRBJ1-1	CASSSSDRYTEAFF
TRBV29-1	TRBJ2-5	CSVKGGSGDDYQETQYF
TRBV12-3/TRBV12-4	TRBJ1-6	CASRDPNSPLHF
TRBV11-3	TRBJ1-1	CASSLARRTEAFF
TRBV5-1	TRBJ2-6	CASGAGGPSGANVLTF
TRBV6-2/TRBV6-3	TRBJ2-5	CASSYLGVNQETQYF
TRBV5-1	TRBJ2-1	CASSLTIRGAYNEQFF
TRBV6-5	TRBJ1-1	CASSYAHGQEAFF
TRBV7-9	TRBJ1-1	CASSLSSSLEAFF